These T cell receptor beta chains were read from a single sample in a study of shared clonotypes between healthy human individuals. Assay used: immunoSEQ multiplex PCR; TCRdb lists only in-frame clones, some missing. The repertoire holds approximately 110,000 clones, around 73% seen once, with around 24% in the top ten. The sequencing sample was made of memory CD8+ T cells sorted from blood. Source of these receptors: a woman aged 30 to 39 in good health. Each CDR3 is given with its conserved first and last residue. The D gene is left open where the match is weak. Size tells how often a clone was seen (once, few, many) or the class of an expanded clone, and some rows leave it out.

J gene,D gene,V gene,clone size,CDR3 DNA,CDR3 protein
TRBJ2-7,-,TRBV27,-,TGTGCCAGCAGTTTCGTATCTTCGGGGGTGCAGTACTTC,CASSFVSSGVQYF
TRBJ2-2,TRBD1,TRBV11-2,-,TGTGCCAGCAGCTTAGTATCCAGGGGGCGAACCGGGGAGCTGTTTTTT,CASSLVSRGRTGELFF
TRBJ2-6,-,TRBV27,-,TGTGCCAGCAGTTTCTCTACTGACTCTGGGGCCAACGTCCTGACTTTC,CASSFSTDSGANVLTF
TRBJ2-1,-,TRBV9,-,TGTGCCAGCAGCACCGGCCCCGCCTATGAGCAGTTCTTC,CASSTGPAYEQFF
TRBJ2-1,-,TRBV7-2,-,TGTGCCAGCAGCCAAGAAGTATCAGGGTCCTACAATGAGCAGTTCTTC,CASSQEVSGSYNEQFF
TRBJ2-1,-,TRBV19,-,TGTGCCAGTAGTATAGATCCCCAGAGGGCTGGCCATGAGCAGTTCTTC,CASSIDPQRAGHEQFF
TRBJ2-7,-,TRBV4-1,-,TGCGCCAGCAGCCAAGTTGACGGTTCCTACGAGCAGTACTTC,CASSQVDGSYEQYF
TRBJ2-2,TRBD2,TRBV19,-,TGTGCCAGTAGTAGGTGGGCCAGCGGGAGTATAGGGGCCGGGGAGCTGTTTTTT,CASSRWASGSIGAGELFF
TRBJ2-3,-,TRBV5-4,-,TGTGCCAGCAGCACTCCAGGGGGCACAGATACGCAGTATTTT,CASSTPGGTDTQYF
TRBJ2-6,-,TRBV6-4,-,TGTGCCAGCAGCCATGGGGGGGCCTCTGGGGCCAACGTCCTGACTTTC,CASSHGGASGANVLTF
TRBJ2-2,-,TRBV28,few,TGTGCCAGCAGTTTATCGGGATTAACCGGGGAGCTGTTTTTT,CASSLSGLTGELFF
TRBJ2-5,TRBD2,TRBV28,-,TGTGCCAGCAGTCTTACCCCTCGGGGTAGCGGGGAGACCCAGTACTTC,CASSLTPRGSGETQYF